Shown below are 32 T cell receptor beta chains from a single sample sequenced in a study of regulatory T cells in long-lasting Graves disease. Library construction for TCR beta used iRepertoire HTBI primers and Arm-PCR of CDR3 regions. TCRdb fed the multiplex PCR reads into MiXCR, producing one record per CDR3 protein. The sample records more than 300,000 distinct CDR3 sequences, roughly 16% being singletons. The time point denotes: newly diagnosed GD, antithyroid drugs for less than 3 months. Making the TCR library involved RNA that had been extracted from PBMCs. These data also featured in a second study, about T cells in Graves' hyperthyroidism and ophthalmopathy.

The sequences come from peripheral blood mononuclear cells (PBMCs), collected at new diagnosis, from a patient treated with antithyroid drugs. These receptors were taken from a young woman with Graves disease.

The chain employs TRBV3-1 and TRBJ1-6; 8 bases agree with TRBD1. CDR1 is LGHDT and CDR2 is YNNKEL in the germline V gene (reference sequence). CDR3 length: 14 residues. Trimming at V came to 2 bases and at J to 8 bases, leaving 2 bases not matched to a gene. DNA for the CDR3: TGTGCCAGCAGCCAATCGGGACAGGATTCACCCCTCCACTTT. Translating it yields CASSQSGQDSPLHF. Variable domain in full (rest from reference TRBV3-1 and TRBJ1-6): DTAVSQTPKYLVTQMGNDKSIKCEQNLGHDTMYWYKQDSKKFLKIMFSYNNKELIINETVPNRFSPKSPDKAHLNLHINSLELGDSAVYFCASSQSGQDSPLHFGNGTRLTVT.

There are many counts of this clonotype. The V and J genes are TRBV7-2 and TRBJ1-1; TRBD1 matches at 7 bases. This CDR3 comprises 14 residues. Germline assignment: CDR1 SGHTA and CDR2 FQGNSA. Trimming took 6 bases from V and 4 from J; bases not matched to a gene: 8. The chain's CDR3 is CASSQSSGGTEAFF. In DNA, the CDR3 is TGTGCCAGCAGTCAAAGTTCAGGGGGCACTGAAGCTTTCTTT.

This clonotype has at least ten counts. The rearrangement links TRBV2 to TRBJ2-1; tentatively, D is TRBD2 (5 bases). V gave up 6 bases and J gave up 0 bases, with 12 bases separating them. Germline V gives CDR1 SNHLY, CDR2 FYNNEI. The CDR3 contains 15 residues. The CDR3 DNA reads TGTGCCAGCAGCGAGGATGGGAGCTCCTACAATGAGCAGTTCTTC. Protein sequence: CASSEDGSSYNEQFF. The full variable domain, in which reference TRBV2 and TRBJ2-1 provide the parts outside the CDR3, is EPEVTQTPSHQVTQMGQEVILRCVPISNHLYFYWYRQILGQKVEFLVSFYNNEISEKSEIFDDQFSVERPDGSNFTLKIRSTKLEDSAMYFCASSEDGSSYNEQFFGPGTRLTVL.

With respect to this clonotype: One junction end disagrees with the germline gene, perhaps due to a read error. V and J are TRBV2 and TRBJ2-2, with 10 bases fitting TRBD1. The CDR3 loop spans 17 amino acids. Germline-derived CDR1 and CDR2 are SNHLY and FYNNEI. CDR3 sequence: CASSLSGTGANTGELFF. CDR3 bases: TGCGCCAGCAGTTTGTCCGGGACAGGGGCGAACACCGGGGAGCTGTTTTTT.

V usage is TRBV10-3 and J usage is TRBJ1-6; D uncertain. CDR1 and CDR2 from the germline V gene are ENHRY and SYGVKD. The CDR3 has 13 amino acids. Trimming shortened V by 6 bases and J by 10 bases, and 13 bases separated the two germline ends. As DNA, the CDR3 is TGTGCCATCAGCGGCAGCACTAAATCACCCCTCCACTTT. Its translation is CAISGSTKSPLHF.

As to this clonotype: The germline gene is not matched at one end of the junction; a read error may be the cause. The J gene is TRBJ2-7, the V gene TRBV4-1; maybe TRBD1 (6 bases). Germline assignment: CDR1 MGHRA and CDR2 YSYEKL. The CDR3 sequence is 14 residues long. CDR3 sequence reads: CASSQDSRGQAVHF. DNA for the CDR3: TGCGCCAGCAGCCAAGACTCCAGGGGTCAAGCCGTTCACTTC.

There are many counts of this clonotype. This rearrangement joins TRBV3-1 to TRBJ1-6; tentatively, D is TRBD1 (5 bases). CDR1 and CDR2 from the germline V gene are LGHDT and YNNKEL (reference sequence). This CDR3 has 15 amino acids. With 4 bases removed from V and 10 bases from J, the gap between germline ends came to 17 bases. The CDR3 bases are TGTGCCAGCAGCCCATCGGGCAGGGACGGCTCACCCCTCCACTTT. Its translation: CASSPSGRDGSPLHF.

In regard to this clonotype: This probably arose from a read error, given a far larger clone one base away. The CDR3 nucleotides are TGTGCCAGCAGATTGCTAGCGGGAGGGCCAAGAATGACAGATACGCAGTATTTT. Protein product: CASRLLAGGPRMTDTQYF. This rearrangement joins TRBV13 to TRBJ2-3, with 12 bases that match TRBD2. The CDR3 extends over 18 amino acids. V shed 6 bases, J shed 3 bases, and the junction held 13 bases outside the gene matches. Germline V gene sequence: CDR1 PRHDT, CDR2 FYEKMQ (reference sequence).

This clonotype was found many times. V usage is TRBV28 and J usage is TRBJ2-5; tentative D call: TRBD1 (7 bases). The CDR3 contains 13 residues. Trimming cost V 10 bases and J 5 bases, with 17 bases left between them. The germline V gene encodes CDR1 MDHEN and CDR2 SYDVKM. The DNA for the CDR3 is TGTGCCATTCAGGGGGGCCGGAGGGAGACCCAGTACTTC. Its translation: CAIQGGRRETQYF.

This clonotype was detected ten times or more. V gene TRBV5-8 combines with J gene TRBJ2-5, with 7 bases fitting TRBD1. Unmatched junction bases numbered 5, after V lost 2 bases and J lost 1 base. The CDR3 has 15 amino acids. Germline CDR1 is SGHTS and CDR2 is YDEGEE. The CDR3 nucleotides read TGTGCCAGCAGCTTTGGGACAGCCCCCCAAGAGACCCAGTACTTC. Translated: CASSFGTAPQETQYF.

The chain uses TRBV2 and TRBJ1-1; maybe TRBD1 (6 bases). The V and J ends lost 6 bases and 0 bases respectively, with 17 bases between them. This CDR3 is 16 amino acids long. Looked up from germline, CDR1 is SNHLY and CDR2 is FYNNEI. Written as DNA, the CDR3 is TGTGCCAGCAGGCGGGGGGCCTTGGGAATGAACACTGAAGCTTTCTTT. It codes for CASRRGALGMNTEAFF.

This clonotype was recorded many times. A junction end diverges from the germline sequence, so it may reflect a read error. The chain employs TRBV5-1 and TRBJ1-1, with TRBD1 as a possible D gene (6 bases). Germline V gene sequence: CDR1 SGHRS, CDR2 YFSETQ. The CDR3 is 14 residues long. The CDR3 region is CASSLQGGGTEAFF. In nucleotides, the CDR3 is TGTGCCAGCAGCCTACAGGGTGGGGGCACTGAAGCTTTCTTT. The whole variable domain, filled in from reference TRBV5-1 and TRBJ1-1, reads KAGVTQTPRYLIKTRGQQVTLSCSPISGHRSVSWYQQTPGQGLQFLFEYFSETQRNKGNFPGRFSGRQFSNSRSEMNVSTLELGDSALYLCASSLQGGGTEAFFGQGTRLTVV.

There are many counts of this clonotype. The chain combines TRBV20-1 with TRBJ2-5; 10 bases match TRBD2. The V and J ends lost 3 bases and 4 bases, in that order; junction bases with no gene match: 8. CDR3 length: 15 amino acids. Germline CDR1 DFQATT, CDR2 SNEGSKA (reference sequence). DNA for the CDR3: TGCAGTGCTAGCATACTAGCGGGATATTCAGAGACCCAGTACTTC. As protein: CSASILAGYSETQYF.

There are many counts of this clonotype. This sequence joins TRBV2 and TRBJ2-3; 9 bases match TRBD2. Germline lookup yields CDR1 SNHLY and CDR2 FYNNEI. The length of the CDR3 is 15 residues. Trimming removed 6 bases from V and 2 bases from J; junction bases left unmatched: 6. The CDR3, as DNA: TGTGCCAGCAGGCGGCTAGCGGGACTCACAGATACGCAGTATTTT. Protein: CASRRLAGLTDTQYF.

This clonotype was counted many times. CDR3 DNA: TGTGCCAGCAGCATGGACAGGGGGTACGAGCAGTACTTC. Its translation is CASSMDRGYEQYF. This rearrangement joins TRBV13 to TRBJ2-7; TRBD1 matches at 10 bases. The CDR3 has 13 amino acids. V was clipped by 5 bases and J by 4 bases; unmatched bases: 2. Germline lookup yields CDR1 PRHDT and CDR2 FYEKMQ (reference sequence).

Note on this clonotype: A much larger clone is a single base away; this may be a read error. The gene calls are TRBV7-3 and TRBJ2-2; the D gene is possibly TRBD1 (6 bases). CDR3 size: 15 residues. CDR1 is SGHTA, CDR2 FQGTGA, per germline. The CDR3 coding sequence is TGTGCCAGCAGCTTAACTCCGTGGGACACCGGGGAGCTGTCTTTT. As protein: CASSLTPWDTGELSF.

The V and J genes are TRBV6-1 and TRBJ1-6; TRBD1 is a possible D gene (5 bases). Germline V CDR1 and CDR2: MNHNS, SASEGT. CDR3 length: 15 residues. V lost 5 bases and J 6 bases, leaving 14 bases between the germline ends. The CDR3 sequence: CASSTSGGGNSPLHF. The CDR3 DNA follows: TGTGCCAGCAGTACCAGCGGGGGGGGTAATTCACCCCTCCACTTT.

This clonotype was seen only once. The rearrangement links TRBV6-5 to TRBJ1-2; tentatively, D is TRBD1 (6 bases). The V and J ends lost 4 bases and 8 bases respectively, with 11 bases between them. Germline values: CDR1 MNHEY, CDR2 SVGAGI. This CDR3 contains 12 residues. CDR3 in DNA: TGTGCCAGCAGTTCTACCGGACAGGGCTACACCTTC. The encoded protein is CASSSTGQGYTF.

This clonotype was seen at least ten times. The CDR3 is CASSNYGENTEAFF. CDR3 DNA sequence: TGTGCCAGCAGCAACTACGGGGAGAACACTGAAGCTTTCTTT. The chain carries TRBV9 and TRBJ1-1; the D is unclear. Germline-derived CDR1 and CDR2 are SGDLS and YYNGEE. This CDR3 spans 14 amino acids. V was shortened by 4 bases and J by 1 base, with 11 bases between the two germline ends.

This clonotype was seen at least ten times. J is TRBJ2-2 and V is TRBV20-1; D possibly corresponds to TRBD2 (5 bases). From germline, CDR1 is DFQATT and CDR2 SNEGSKA (reference sequence). V was cut by 3 bases and J by 6 bases, with 14 bases left in between. The CDR3 extends over 14 amino acids. The CDR3 DNA reads as TGCAGTGCTAGGAAGTCCCTGGGAGCCGGGGAGCTGTTTTTT. It yields the protein CSARKSLGAGELFF.

In its sample, this clonotype was seen once. This may come from a read error, since a much larger clone is one base off. This chain joins TRBV5-1 and TRBJ2-5; D remains ambiguous. Germline CDR1 reads SGHRS; CDR2 reads YFSETQ. This CDR3 is built from 15 residues. V was clipped by 1 base and J by 3 bases, with 13 bases between them. The CDR3 sequence: CASSLLGWDKETQYF. In DNA, the CDR3 is TGCGCCAGCAGCTTGCTTGGGTGGGATAAAGAGACCCAGTACTTC.

The count of this clonotype is one. The germline gene is not matched at one end of the junction; a read error may be the cause. The V gene is TRBV20-1, the J gene TRBJ1-1, with unresolved D. Germline V gene lookup returns CDR1 DFQATT and CDR2 SNEGSKA (reference sequence). The CDR3 loop spans 14 amino acids. CDR3 in amino acids: CSARDGAMNTEAFF. Written as DNA, the CDR3 is TGCAGTGCAAGAGACGGCGCAATGAACACTGAAGCTTTCTTT.

In this sample, this clonotype turned up many times. This rearrangement joins TRBV5-1 to TRBJ2-7; a possible D gene is TRBD2 (6 bases). CDR3 length: 14 residues. The germline V gene encodes CDR1 SGHRS and CDR2 YFSETQ. Trimming left V 4 bases short and J 10 bases short, with 21 bases between. CDR3: CASSRDGTLGRQYF. The CDR3, as DNA: TGCGCCAGCAGCCGAGATGGGACTTTAGGCCGTCAGTACTTC.

The sample holds many counts of this clonotype. The chain couples TRBV6-1 to TRBJ1-5; D gene unclear. Trimming left V 1 base short and J 6 bases short, with 7 bases between. This CDR3 comprises 13 residues. The germline V gene has CDR1 MNHNS and CDR2 SASEGT. The CDR3: CASSEGSIQPQHF. As DNA, the CDR3 is TGTGCCAGCAGTGAAGGGAGTATTCAGCCCCAGCATTTT.

This clonotype was detected many times. The chain has TRBV12-3 or TRBV12-4 and TRBJ2-5, with D perhaps TRBD2 (5 bases). This CDR3 region has 15 residues. Trimming cost V 7 bases and J 2 bases, with 17 bases left between them. CDR3 loop: CASTMTGGWQETQYF. Here the CDR3 DNA reads TGTGCCAGCACCATGACTGGCGGGTGGCAAGAGACCCAGTACTTC.

The rearrangement links TRBV30 to TRBJ2-3, with D perhaps TRBD2 (6 bases). Trimming left V 3 bases short and J 4 bases short, with 17 bases between. Per the germline V gene, CDR1 is GTSNPN and CDR2 is SVGIG (reference sequence). The CDR3 sequence is 15 residues long. CDR3 amino acids: CAWRKLAGGADTQYF. In DNA form, the CDR3 reads TGTGCCTGGAGGAAACTAGCTGGGGGAGCAGATACGCAGTATTTT.

This clonotype has at least ten counts. The V and J genes are TRBV11-2 and TRBJ2-7; 7 bases line up with TRBD2. The V gene's germline CDR1 is SGHAT and CDR2 FQNNGV. This CDR3 has 15 amino acids. J was trimmed by 1 base and V by 0 bases; bases with no gene match: 3. The CDR3 reads CASSLDRTRSYEQYF. The CDR3 nucleotides read TGTGCCAGCAGCTTAGACCGGACTAGGTCCTACGAGCAGTACTTC.

This clonotype was detected many times. V and J are TRBV12-3 or TRBV12-4 and TRBJ2-7, with 7 bases that match TRBD1. The CDR3 is made up of 14 amino acids. Germline trimming cut 6 bases from V and 2 bases from J; bases unmatched to any gene: 7. CDR3 nucleotide sequence: TGTGCCAGCAGCAAGGGGGCCCAGCCCTACGAGCAGTACTTC. This codes for CASSKGAQPYEQYF.

This clonotype was observed many times. J is TRBJ1-2 and V is TRBV3-1; D is possibly TRBD1 (5 bases). The V end was cut by 0 bases, the J end by 3 bases, with 8 bases between. From germline, CDR1 is LGHDT and CDR2 YNNKEL (reference sequence). This CDR3 is built from 14 residues. CDR3 in DNA: TGTGCCAGCAGCCAAGAGGGGCAGTACTATGGCTACACCTTC. It translates to CASSQEGQYYGYTF. Together with reference TRBV3-1 and TRBJ1-2, the CDR3 gives the full variable domain: DTAVSQTPKYLVTQMGNDKSIKCEQNLGHDTMYWYKQDSKKFLKIMFSYNNKELIINETVPNRFSPKSPDKAHLNLHINSLELGDSAVYFCASSQEGQYYGYTFGSGTRLTVV.

Concerning this clonotype itself: Since a much larger clone is just one base distant, this may be a read error. V usage is TRBV11-2 and J usage is TRBJ2-5; TRBD1 or TRBD2 may be the D gene (6 bases each). The CDR3 is made up of 13 amino acids. Germline values: CDR1 SGHAT, CDR2 FQNNGV. CDR3 sequence (DNA): TGTGCCAGCAGGGGACGGGGGCGAGAGACCCGGTACTTC. This sequence encodes CASRGRGRETRYF.

The rearrangement links TRBV6-1 to TRBJ1-1, with D tentatively TRBD1 (5 bases). Trimming took 3 bases from V and 6 from J, leaving 20 bases between them. The length of the CDR3 is 16 residues. Germline values: CDR1 MNHNS, CDR2 SASEGT. The CDR3 here is CASSDGTLRGGPEAFF. CDR3 nucleotide sequence: TGTGCCAGCAGTGATGGTACCCTTAGGGGAGGGCCTGAAGCTTTCTTT.

This clonotype has a handful of counts. The chain joins TRBV7-2 to TRBJ2-1, with no clear D. CDR3 length: 14 residues. Trimming took 5 bases from V and 6 from J, leaving 14 bases between them. Germline V gene lookup returns CDR1 SGHTA and CDR2 FQGNSA. The DNA for the CDR3 is TGTGCCAGCAGCCGAGAGGAAATTAGCAATGAGCAGTTCTTC. This sequence encodes CASSREEISNEQFF.